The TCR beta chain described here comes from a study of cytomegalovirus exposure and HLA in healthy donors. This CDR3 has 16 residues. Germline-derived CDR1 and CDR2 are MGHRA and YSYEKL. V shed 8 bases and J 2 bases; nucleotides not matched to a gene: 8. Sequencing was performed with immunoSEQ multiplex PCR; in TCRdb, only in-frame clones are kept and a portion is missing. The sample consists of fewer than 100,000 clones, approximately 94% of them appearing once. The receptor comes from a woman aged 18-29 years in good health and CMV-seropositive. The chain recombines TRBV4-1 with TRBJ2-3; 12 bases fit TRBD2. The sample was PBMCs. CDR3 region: CASRSTSGGYTDTQYF. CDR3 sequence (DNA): TGCGCCAGCCGGTCGACTAGCGGGGGTTACACAGATACGCAGTATTTT.